This TCR beta chain was identified during a study of cytomegalovirus exposure and HLA in healthy donors. Study-wide results and limits: The classifier, whose performance was assessed in both the original and validation cohorts, reportedly diagnosed cytomegalovirus status with high specificity and sensitivity. Based on reports, TCR beta sequences accurately predicted HLA-A and HLA-B alleles for most subjects.

Concerning this clone: Its antigen is undetermined.

With 60 Vbeta and 13 Jbeta primers, the PCR was carried out. TCRdb's copy holds only in-frame clones and misses some; the assay was immunoSEQ multiplex PCR. The sample carries about 130,000 clones, around 78% recorded once. Trimming removed 1 base from V and 8 bases from J, with 19 bases in between. The CDR3 consists of 16 residues. Germline CDR1 is SGDLS and CDR2 is YYNGEE. The receptor was isolated from a man aged 35 to 55 in good health and CMV-seronegative. This chain uses TRBV9 with TRBJ2-1; the D gene is possibly TRBD2 (7 bases). Sequencing input: PBMCs. The CDR3 spells CASSVNGGPLSHEQFF. The CDR3 nucleotides are TGTGCCAGCAGCGTAAACGGGGGGCCTCTTTCGCATGAGCAGTTCTTC.